This TCR beta chain was captured by sequencing in a study of CD8 T cells in Susac syndrome. RNA totalling roughly 0.5 to 1 ug underwent reverse transcription with random hexamers. TCRdb re-derived calls from the immunoSEQ multiplex PCR reads in MiXCR, one entry per CDR3 protein. The sample records 160,000 or so distinct CDR3 sequences, around 94% being singletons. The germline V gene has CDR1 LNHDA and CDR2 SQIVND (reference sequence). V lost 5 bases and J lost 8; bases outside the gene matches: 6. This CDR3 spans 14 amino acids. The multiple sclerosis control group was made up of treatment-naive patients with stable or active relapsing-remitting disease.

This clonotype originated in a human donor with multiple sclerosis. The chain uses TRBV19 and TRBJ1-4; 9 positions agree with TRBD1. Input material: CD4+ T cells from PBMCs. The CDR3 protein is CASSYGTGSEKLFF. The CDR3 nucleotides read TGTGCCAGTAGTTATGGGACAGGGTCGGAAAAACTGTTTTTT.